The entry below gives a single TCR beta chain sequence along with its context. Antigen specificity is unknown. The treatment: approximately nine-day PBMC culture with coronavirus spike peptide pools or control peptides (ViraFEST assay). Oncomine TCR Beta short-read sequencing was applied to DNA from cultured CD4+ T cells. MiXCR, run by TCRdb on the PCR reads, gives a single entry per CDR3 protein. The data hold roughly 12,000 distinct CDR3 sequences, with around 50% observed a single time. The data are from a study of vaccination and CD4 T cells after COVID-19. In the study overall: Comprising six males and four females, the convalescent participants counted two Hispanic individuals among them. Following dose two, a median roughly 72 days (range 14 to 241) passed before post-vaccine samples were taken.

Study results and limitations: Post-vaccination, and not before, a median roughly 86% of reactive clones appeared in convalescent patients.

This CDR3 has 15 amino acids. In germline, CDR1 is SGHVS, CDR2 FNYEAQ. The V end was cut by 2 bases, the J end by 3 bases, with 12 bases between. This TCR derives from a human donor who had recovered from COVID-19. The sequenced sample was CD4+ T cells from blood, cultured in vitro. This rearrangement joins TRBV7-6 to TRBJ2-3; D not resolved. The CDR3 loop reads CASSLSGLLTDTQYF. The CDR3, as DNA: TGTGCCAGCAGCTTATCCGGGTTGTTGACAGATACGCAGTATTTT.